The 20 T cell receptor beta chains below were found in one sample sequenced in a study of identical twins. TCRdb ran MiXCR on the 5' RACE reads and lists one entry per CDR3 protein. This table holds 500,000 to 600,000 distinct CDR3 sequences, less than 25% found once. These data were likewise used in another study, on T cells expressing NK-cell markers.

The sequencing sample was made of CD4+ T cells sorted from blood. The source of these receptors is a woman younger than 30 in good health.

The gene calls are TRBV6-6 and TRBJ1-5; D is uncertain. Germline V gives CDR1 MNHNY, CDR2 SVGAGI (reference sequence). V lost 7 bases and J lost 3, with 10 bases in between. This CDR3 has 13 amino acids. The CDR3 nucleotides are TGTGCCAGCACCCCCCGACTCAATCAGCCCCAGCATTTT. It codes for CASTPRLNQPQHF.

Many counts were recorded for this clonotype. In DNA, the CDR3 is TGTGCCAGCAGCTTAACGGGCAGCAATTCACCCCTCCACTTT. Translation gives CASSLTGSNSPLHF. The genes are TRBV7-3 and TRBJ1-6, with D unresolved. Germline lookup yields CDR1 SGHTA and CDR2 FQGTGA. Between the trimmed V and J ends, which lost 0 bases and 7 bases, there was a span of 7 bases. There are 14 residues in the CDR3.

This clonotype was seen many times. The chain recombines TRBV7-9 with TRBJ2-7; possibly TRBD1 or TRBD2 for D (6 bases each). In germline, CDR1 is SEHNR, CDR2 FQNEAQ (reference sequence). Trimming removed 1 base from V and 5 bases from J, with 15 bases in between. The CDR3 has 15 amino acids. CDR3 bases: TGTGCCAGCAGCTTAGAAGGGGGGTTGCGACACGAGCAGTACTTC. Residues: CASSLEGGLRHEQYF. Combining the CDR3 with reference TRBV7-9 and TRBJ2-7 gives the whole variable domain DTGVSQNPRHKITKRGQNVTFRCDPISEHNRLYWYRQTLGQGPEFLTYFQNEAQLEKSRLLSDRFSAERPKGSFSTLEIQRTEQGDSAMYLCASSLEGGLRHEQYFGPGTRLTVT.

The chain carries TRBV20-1 and TRBJ2-6; unclear D gene. Trimming removed 4 bases at V and 2 bases at J, with 6 bases between. The CDR3 spans 13 residues. The germline CDR1 and CDR2 sequences are DFQATT and SNEGSKA (reference sequence). This chain's CDR3 is CSAIGTGANVLTF. In DNA form, the CDR3 reads TGCAGTGCTATTGGGACTGGGGCCAACGTCCTGACTTTC.

The V gene is TRBV14, the J gene TRBJ2-7; D possibly corresponds to TRBD2 (5 bases). The CDR3 runs 17 residues. Germline values: CDR1 SGHDN, CDR2 FVKESK. V gave up 0 bases and J gave up 2 bases, with 17 bases separating them. In DNA form, the CDR3 reads TGTGCCAGCAGCCAAGATCTTCCGGGGAGTTTAGCCTACGAGCAGTACTTC. The encoded protein is CASSQDLPGSLAYEQYF.

This clonotype has at least ten counts. The V gene is TRBV29-1, the J gene TRBJ2-1; TRBD1 matches at 8 bases. The CDR3 is 13 residues long. With 7 bases clipped from V and 7 bases from J, the junction kept 9 bases outside the gene matches. The germline V gene has CDR1 SQVTM and CDR2 ANQGSEA. The CDR3 region has the DNA TGCAGCGCACTGTCCAGGGGGCAAAATGAGCAGTTCTTC. This sequence encodes CSALSRGQNEQFF.

This rearrangement joins TRBV12-3 or TRBV12-4 to TRBJ2-7; D gene ambiguous. V gave up 4 bases and J gave up 0 bases, with 19 bases separating them. The CDR3 loop spans 17 amino acids. The CDR3 DNA is TGTGCCAGCAGTTCCCCCCCCAGAGGCCGGAACTCCTACGAGCAGTACTTC. The encoded protein is CASSSPPRGRNSYEQYF.

In this sample, this clonotype turned up a few times. The J gene is TRBJ1-4, the V gene TRBV7-2, with a weak D call TRBD1 (6 bases). The CDR3 totals 15 residues. CDR1 and CDR2 (germline): SGHTA, FQGNSA. Trimming shortened V by 3 bases and J by 5 bases, and 13 bases separated the two germline ends. Written as DNA, the CDR3 is TGTGCCAGCAGCTTGGCAGGACAGACGAATGAAAAACTGTTTTTT. Protein product: CASSLAGQTNEKLFF.

There are a few counts of this clonotype. This sequence joins TRBV9 and TRBJ2-3; TRBD1 or TRBD2 may be the D gene (5 bases each). This CDR3 is 14 amino acids long. V shed 3 bases and J shed 2 bases, with 10 bases lying between them. CDR1 and CDR2 (germline): SGDLS, YYNGEE. This CDR3 is CASSARGLTDTQYF. CDR3 sequence (DNA): TGTGCCAGCAGCGCACGGGGCCTCACAGATACGCAGTATTTT.

The gene calls are TRBV7-8 and TRBJ2-2; unclear D gene. Trimming left V 5 bases short and J 0 bases short, with 7 bases between. The germline gives CDR1 SGHVS, CDR2 FQNEAQ. The CDR3 spans 14 residues. The CDR3 sequence is CASSTHPNTGELFF. As DNA, the CDR3 is TGTGCCAGCAGCACGCACCCGAACACCGGGGAGCTGTTTTTT.

This clonotype was counted ten times or more. The chain uses TRBV29-1 and TRBJ2-1; perhaps D is TRBD1 or TRBD2 (5 bases each). V gave up 6 bases and J gave up 6 bases, with 12 bases separating them. The CDR3 consists of 12 residues. Germline V gene lookup returns CDR1 SQVTM and CDR2 ANQGSEA. CDR3 region: CSVRGPSNEQFF. In DNA form, the CDR3 reads TGCAGCGTCCGGGGCCCCAGCAATGAGCAGTTCTTC.

This clonotype was observed a handful of times. The chain links TRBV30 to TRBJ1-1; D is perhaps TRBD1 (6 bases). This CDR3 has 14 residues. Trimming cost V 8 bases and J 4 bases, with 20 bases left between them. CDR1 is GTSNPN, CDR2 SVGIG, per germline (reference sequence). In nucleotides, the CDR3 is TGTGCCAGCGGATTGCGGGGGCAGGGCACTGAAGCTTTCTTT. Encoded protein: CASGLRGQGTEAFF.

This rearrangement joins TRBV29-1 to TRBJ2-1, with 10 bases lining up with TRBD2. Germline lookup yields CDR1 SQVTM and CDR2 ANQGSEA. The V and J ends lost 6 bases and 0 bases, in that order; junction bases with no gene match: 11. CDR3 size: 17 residues. CDR3 in DNA: TGCAGCGTCCCACCTACTAGCGGGATTCTCTCCTACAATGAGCAGTTCTTC. Translated: CSVPPTSGILSYNEQFF.

This clonotype was recorded a few times. V is TRBV5-1 and J is TRBJ2-3, with a possible D match to TRBD2 (6 bases). The CDR3 has 14 residues. Germline-derived CDR1 and CDR2 are SGHRS and YFSETQ. Trimming took 3 bases from V and 6 from J, leaving 14 bases between them. The CDR3 sequence: CASSWGLPMDTQYF. CDR3 nucleotides: TGCGCCAGCAGCTGGGGACTTCCGATGGATACGCAGTATTTT.

The rearrangement uses TRBV6-1 and TRBJ2-5, with D perhaps TRBD1 (6 bases). Germline CDR1 MNHNS, CDR2 SASEGT. CDR3 length: 16 amino acids. The ends were cut back, 6 bases at V and 5 bases at J, with 22 bases in the middle. The CDR3 region is CASSNNRDRTAETQYF. The CDR3 nucleotides read TGTGCCAGCAGCAACAACAGGGATCGGACTGCGGAGACCCAGTACTTC.

The J gene is TRBJ2-1, the V gene TRBV7-9; D is undetermined. CDR3 length: 12 residues. V was trimmed by 10 bases and J by 4 bases, leaving 11 bases between them. Germline V gives CDR1 SEHNR, CDR2 FQNEAQ (reference sequence). The CDR3 DNA is TGTGCCAACCTATGCAGTTACAATGAGCAGTTCTTC. The encoded protein is CANLCSYNEQFF.

The rearrangement links TRBV2 to TRBJ1-2; unclear D gene. V was shortened by 4 bases and J by 8 bases, with 14 bases between the two germline ends. CDR3 length: 13 residues. CDR1 SNHLY and CDR2 FYNNEI come from the germline V gene. The CDR3 region is CASSGESGGGYTF. CDR3 nucleotide sequence: TGTGCCAGCAGTGGGGAAAGTGGTGGCGGCTACACCTTC.

This chain joins TRBV10-3 and TRBJ1-1; the match to TRBD1 covers 7 bases. The CDR3 contains 15 residues. Germline trimming cut 6 bases from V and 8 bases from J; bases unmatched to any gene: 15. Germline lookup yields CDR1 ENHRY and CDR2 SYGVKD. This CDR3 is CAISLGGTRGSEAFF. CDR3 DNA: TGTGCCATCAGCCTAGGGGGCACAAGAGGCTCCGAAGCTTTCTTT.

This chain connects TRBV20-1 to TRBJ2-1; 8 bases fit TRBD2. Germline assignment: CDR1 DFQATT and CDR2 SNEGSKA (reference sequence). There are 15 residues in the CDR3. The V and J ends lost 4 bases and 4 bases, in that order; junction bases with no gene match: 9. CDR3 DNA sequence: TGCAGTGCTACCCCAGGGACTAGAGTTTACAATGAGCAGTTCTTC. Its translation: CSATPGTRVYNEQFF.

This clonotype has ten or more counts. This sequence joins TRBV20-1 and TRBJ2-5; D unclear. Germline CDR1 and CDR2: DFQATT and SNEGSKA (reference sequence). The CDR3 is 11 amino acids. Trimming left V 4 bases short and J 5 bases short, with 8 bases between. CDR3 amino acids: CSATTEETQYF. In DNA, the CDR3 is TGCAGTGCTACAACGGAGGAGACCCAGTACTTC.